Here is one T cell receptor (beta chain) with its context. Antigen: not known. This sample is drawn from a study of T cells expressing NK-cell markers. Study-wide results and caveats: These clonotypes also led the CD3+CD56-NKG2C+ fraction in a handful of donors. Six of the donors carried dominant NKG2C+ clonotypes that took up 1.0-7.0% of their CD8+ T cells.

CDR1 and CDR2 from the germline V gene are SGHTA and FQGTGA. The CDR3 is made up of 14 amino acids. Reprocessing the 5' RACE reads, TCRdb reports a single entry for every CDR3 protein and omits DNA. Here the sample table reports over 250,000 distinct CDR3 sequences. The chain couples TRBV7-3 to TRBJ2-3; the TCRdb D gene call, TRBD1, has no DNA to confirm it. The sample was blood T cells: a sorted CD56 or NKG2C T cell subset, CD4+ or CD8+ T cells, or bulk PBMC T cells (not recorded which). This TCR came from a woman aged 18 to 75 in good health. CDR3: CASSPETRPDTQYF.